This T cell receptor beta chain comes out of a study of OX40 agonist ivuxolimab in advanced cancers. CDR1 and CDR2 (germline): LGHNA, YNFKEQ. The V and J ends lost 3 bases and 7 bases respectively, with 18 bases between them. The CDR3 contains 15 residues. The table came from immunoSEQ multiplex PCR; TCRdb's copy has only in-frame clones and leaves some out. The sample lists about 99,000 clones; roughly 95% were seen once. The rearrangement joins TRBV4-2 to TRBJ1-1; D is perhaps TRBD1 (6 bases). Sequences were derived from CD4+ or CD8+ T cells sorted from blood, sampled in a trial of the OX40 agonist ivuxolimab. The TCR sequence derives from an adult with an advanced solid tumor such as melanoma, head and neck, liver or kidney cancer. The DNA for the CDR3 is TGTGCCAGCAGCCATTCGGGGGGGCTCGACATTGAAGCTTTCTTT. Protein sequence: CASSHSGGLDIEAFF.